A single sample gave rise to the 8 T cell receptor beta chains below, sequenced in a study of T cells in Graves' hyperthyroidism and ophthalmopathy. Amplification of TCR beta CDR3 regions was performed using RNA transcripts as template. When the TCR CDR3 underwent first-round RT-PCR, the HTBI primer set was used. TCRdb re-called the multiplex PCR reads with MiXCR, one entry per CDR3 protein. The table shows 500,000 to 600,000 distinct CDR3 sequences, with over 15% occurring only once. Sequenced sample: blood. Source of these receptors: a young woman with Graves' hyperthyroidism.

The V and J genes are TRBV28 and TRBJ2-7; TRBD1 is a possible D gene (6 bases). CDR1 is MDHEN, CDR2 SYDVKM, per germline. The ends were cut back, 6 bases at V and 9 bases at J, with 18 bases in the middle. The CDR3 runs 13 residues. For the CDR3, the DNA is TGTGCCAGCAGGTTCCAGGGGAATCCACGGCAGTACTTC. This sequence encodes CASRFQGNPRQYF.

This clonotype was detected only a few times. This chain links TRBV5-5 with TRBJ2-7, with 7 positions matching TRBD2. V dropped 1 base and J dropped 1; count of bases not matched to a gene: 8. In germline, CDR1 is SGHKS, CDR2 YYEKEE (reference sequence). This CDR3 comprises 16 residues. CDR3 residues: CASSLRLAAISYEQYF. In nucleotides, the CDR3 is TGTGCCAGCAGCTTGCGTCTAGCGGCCATATCCTACGAGCAGTACTTC.

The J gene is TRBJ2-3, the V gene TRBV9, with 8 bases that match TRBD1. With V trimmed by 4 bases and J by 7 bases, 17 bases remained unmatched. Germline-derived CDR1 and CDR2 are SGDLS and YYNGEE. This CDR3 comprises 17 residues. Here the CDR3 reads CASSRTRSTGTGYTQYF. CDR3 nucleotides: TGTGCCAGCAGCCGAACCCGTTCTACCGGGACAGGATATACGCAGTATTTT.

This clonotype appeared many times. This CDR3 reads CAWSSQLNQPQHF. The CDR3 nucleotides read TGTGCCTGGAGTTCCCAGCTCAATCAGCCCCAGCATTTT. The chain recombines TRBV30 with TRBJ1-5; D uncertain. V lost 2 bases, J lost 3 bases, and 8 bases lay in between. The germline gives CDR1 GTSNPN, CDR2 SVGIG (reference sequence). The CDR3 has 13 amino acids.

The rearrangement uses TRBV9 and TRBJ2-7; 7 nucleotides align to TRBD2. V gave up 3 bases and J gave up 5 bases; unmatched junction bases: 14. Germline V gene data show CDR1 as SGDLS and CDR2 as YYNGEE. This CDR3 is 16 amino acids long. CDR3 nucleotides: TGTGCCAGCAGCGCCAGATGGACGGTGGGGGGGGACGAGCAGTACTTC. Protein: CASSARWTVGGDEQYF.

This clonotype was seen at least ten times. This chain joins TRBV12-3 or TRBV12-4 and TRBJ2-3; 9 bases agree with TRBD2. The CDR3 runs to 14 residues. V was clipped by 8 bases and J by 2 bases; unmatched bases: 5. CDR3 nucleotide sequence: TGTGCCAGCGGGAAGCGGGGGGACACAGATACGCAGTATTTT. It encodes CASGKRGDTDTQYF.

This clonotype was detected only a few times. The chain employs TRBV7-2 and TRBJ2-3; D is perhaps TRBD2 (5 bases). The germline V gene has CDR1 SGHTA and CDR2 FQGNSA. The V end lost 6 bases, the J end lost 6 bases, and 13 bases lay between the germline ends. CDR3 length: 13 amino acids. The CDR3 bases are TGTGCCAGCAGGAATTTTATAGCGGATACGCAGTATTTT. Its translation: CASRNFIADTQYF.

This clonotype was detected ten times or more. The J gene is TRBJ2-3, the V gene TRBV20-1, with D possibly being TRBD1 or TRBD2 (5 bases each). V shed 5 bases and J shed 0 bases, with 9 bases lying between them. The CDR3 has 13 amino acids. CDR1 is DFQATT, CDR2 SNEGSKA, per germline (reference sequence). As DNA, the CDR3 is TGCAGTGCTGAGGGGATTAGCACAGATACGCAGTATTTT. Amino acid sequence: CSAEGISTDTQYF.